Each of the 19 T cell receptor beta chains below was sequenced from the same sample in a study of OX40 agonist ivuxolimab in advanced cancers. Profiling relied on immunoSEQ multiplex PCR, and the TCRdb table lists in-frame clones only, not all of them. Here the sample spans fewer than 90,000 clones, more than 80% being singletons. Source: CD4+ or CD8+ T cells sorted from blood, taken in a trial of the OX40 agonist ivuxolimab. Receptors originate from an adult with an advanced solid tumor such as melanoma, head and neck, liver or kidney cancer.

The rearrangement uses TRBV6-6 and TRBJ2-1; D may be TRBD1 or TRBD2 (5 bases each). CDR1 MNHNY and CDR2 SVGAGI come from the germline V gene (reference sequence). V was clipped by 5 bases and J by 5 bases, with 19 bases between them. This CDR3 is built from 16 residues. The CDR3 loop is CASSRLARGIHNEQFF. The CDR3 DNA reads TGTGCCAGCAGTCGCTTAGCGAGGGGAATACACAATGAGCAGTTCTTC.

This chain connects TRBV14 to TRBJ2-2; 12 nucleotides line up with TRBD2. This CDR3 contains 16 residues. The V gene end was trimmed by 1 base and the J gene end by 11 bases; junction bases not matched to a gene: 8. Germline CDR1 SGHDN, CDR2 FVKESK. The CDR3, as DNA: TGTGCCAGCAGCCAAGCTTTCGGACTAGCGGGGACAGAGCTGTTTTTT. Translating it yields CASSQAFGLAGTELFF. The variable domain in full, completed from reference TRBV14 and TRBJ2-2, reads EAGVTQFPSHSVIEKGQTVTLRCDPISGHDNLYWYRRVMGKEIKFLLHFVKESKQDESGMPNNRFLAERTGGTYSTLKVQPAELEDSGVYFCASSQAFGLAGTELFFGEGSRLTVL.

This chain links TRBV28 with TRBJ1-2, with TRBD1 matching 7 bases. The CDR3 consists of 17 residues. The germline V gene has CDR1 MDHEN and CDR2 SYDVKM. The J segment lost 4 bases and the V segment lost 5 bases, leaving 16 bases of the junction unmatched. The CDR3 spells CASSPRLGGQPIYGYTF. The CDR3 region has the DNA TGTGCCAGCAGTCCACGTTTAGGGGGACAGCCCATCTATGGCTACACCTTC.

The J gene is TRBJ1-4, the V gene TRBV5-1; D gene ambiguous. The CDR3 loop spans 15 amino acids. Germline loops: CDR1 SGHRS, CDR2 YFSETQ. V lost 0 bases, J lost 3 bases, and 9 bases lay in between. The CDR3, as DNA: TGCGCCAGCAGCTTGGATGGGAGACCTAATGAAAAACTGTTTTTT. The encoded protein is CASSLDGRPNEKLFF.

The rearrangement uses TRBV29-1 and TRBJ2-5; 7 positions agree with TRBD1. Germline V gene lookup returns CDR1 SQVTM and CDR2 ANQGSEA. The CDR3 length is 12 residues. V lost 4 bases and J lost 2; bases outside the gene matches: 1. CDR3 sequence (DNA): TGCAGCGTTGGACAGGGTCAAGAGACCCAGTACTTC. Its protein is CSVGQGQETQYF.

This clone was counted a single time. V and J are TRBV5-1 and TRBJ2-7, with no clear D. The V gene lost 0 bases and the J gene lost 7 bases, with 8 bases spanning the gap. This CDR3 has 12 residues. Germline values: CDR1 SGHRS, CDR2 YFSETQ. The DNA for the CDR3 is TGCGCCAGCAGCTTGGAGGGCCAAGAGCAGTACTTC. Translation gives CASSLEGQEQYF.

The chain is built from TRBV11-2 and TRBJ2-3; D possibly matches TRBD1 or TRBD2 (6 bases each). Germline loops: CDR1 SGHAT, CDR2 FQNNGV. There are 15 residues in the CDR3. V lost 0 bases and J lost 6, with 13 bases in between. In DNA form, the CDR3 reads TGTGCCAGCAGCTTAGAACGGGGGCCCGCCGATACGCAGTATTTT. Protein sequence: CASSLERGPADTQYF.

The gene calls are TRBV5-1 and TRBJ1-1; unclear D gene. V lost 5 bases, J lost 5 bases, and 16 bases lay in between. This CDR3 spans 14 amino acids. The V gene's germline CDR1 is SGHRS and CDR2 YFSETQ. The CDR3: CASRFGSDGTEAFF. CDR3 sequence (DNA): TGCGCCAGCAGGTTCGGGTCGGACGGGACTGAAGCTTTCTTT.

Details on this clone: This CDR3 is also generated by other DNA sequences in the sample. This chain uses TRBV4-2 with TRBJ2-1; D gene uncertain. CDR3 length: 16 residues. Trimming cost V 0 bases and J 0 bases, with 9 bases left between them. Germline CDR1 LGHNA, CDR2 YNFKEQ. CDR3 nucleotide sequence: TGTGCCAGCAGCCAAGAAGCCACCAGCTCCTACAATGAGCAGTTCTTC. Translating it yields CASSQEATSSYNEQFF.

In DNA, the CDR3 is TGTGCCAGCAGCACGGACAGGGGGCACGGAGAGACCCAGTACTTC. The encoded protein is CASSTDRGHGETQYF. This chain links TRBV7-8 with TRBJ2-5, with 11 nucleotides matching TRBD1. The CDR3 loop spans 15 amino acids. V shed 5 bases, J shed 4 bases, and the junction held 6 bases outside the gene matches. The germline CDR1 and CDR2 sequences are SGHVS and FQNEAQ.

This chain joins TRBV27 and TRBJ1-2; no clear D. CDR1 MNHEY and CDR2 SMNVEV come from the germline V gene (reference sequence). Trimming removed 6 bases from V and 14 bases from J, with 19 bases in between. CDR3 size: 12 residues. CDR3 region: CASRPLGRPVTF. As DNA, the CDR3 is TGTGCCAGCAGGCCACTGGGCCGCCCGGTAACCTTC.

V usage is TRBV27 and J usage is TRBJ2-3; D is undetermined. In germline, CDR1 is MNHEY, CDR2 SMNVEV (reference sequence). V was pared by 7 bases and J by 3 bases, with 8 bases between. The CDR3 covers 12 residues. The CDR3 coding sequence is TGTGCCAGCATGGACCGGACAGATACGCAGTATTTT. As protein: CASMDRTDTQYF.

In its sample, this clone was seen a few times. The genes are TRBV5-1 and TRBJ2-3, with D possibly TRBD2 on 6 matching bases. Germline V CDR1 and CDR2: SGHRS, YFSETQ. V gave up 4 bases and J gave up 10 bases, with 13 bases separating them. The CDR3 covers 12 residues. For the CDR3, the DNA is TGCGCCAGCAGCACCGACGGGGGAGCGCAGTATTTT. It specifies CASSTDGGAQYF.

The chain has TRBV6-5 and TRBJ1-5; no clear D. Trimming pared 0 bases from V and 7 bases from J, leaving 7 bases between. The CDR3 runs to 13 residues. Per the germline V gene, CDR1 is MNHEY and CDR2 is SVGAGI. In nucleotides, the CDR3 is TGTGCCAGCAGTTACTCAGGGTACCAGCCCCAGCATTTT. Translated, it gives CASSYSGYQPQHF.

The chain combines TRBV6-5 with TRBJ1-2; D is unclear. V was trimmed by 0 bases and J by 6 bases, leaving 11 bases between them. Looked up from germline, CDR1 is MNHEY and CDR2 is SVGAGI. CDR3 length: 14 amino acids. The CDR3 protein is CASSYSEGSNGYTF. The CDR3, as DNA: TGTGCCAGCAGTTACTCGGAGGGTAGCAATGGCTACACCTTC.

V usage is TRBV7-8 and J usage is TRBJ2-1, with 7 nucleotides matching TRBD1. Trimming removed 3 bases from V and 3 bases from J; junction bases left unmatched: 11. The CDR3 runs 17 residues. CDR1 is SGHVS and CDR2 is FQNEAQ in the germline V gene. CDR3: CASSFGFSDRDYNEQFF. In DNA form, the CDR3 reads TGTGCCAGCAGCTTCGGGTTTAGTGACAGGGACTACAATGAGCAGTTCTTC. The full variable domain, its missing parts supplied by reference TRBV7-8 and TRBJ2-1, is GAGVSQSPRYKVAKRGQDVALRCDPISGHVSLFWYQQALGQGPEFLTYFQNEAQLDKSGLPSDRFFAERPEGSVSTLKIQRTQQEDSAVYLCASSFGFSDRDYNEQFFGPGTRLTVL.

The chain is built from TRBV5-4 and TRBJ2-1; 11 nucleotides agree with TRBD2. CDR3 length: 15 amino acids. In germline, CDR1 is SGHNT, CDR2 YYREEE (reference sequence). Trimming at V came to 4 bases and at J to 3 bases, leaving 3 bases not matched to a gene. Here the CDR3 DNA reads TGTGCCAGCAGCGTGGGACTAGCGGACTACAATGAGCAGTTCTTC. This sequence encodes CASSVGLADYNEQFF.

V is TRBV2 and J is TRBJ2-5; D is perhaps TRBD1 or TRBD2 (5 bases each). This CDR3 contains 13 residues. Looked up from germline, CDR1 is SNHLY and CDR2 is FYNNEI. V was shortened by 6 bases and J by 5 bases, with 13 bases between the two germline ends. As DNA, the CDR3 is TGTGCCAGCAGGGGGTCTGAGGGGGAGACCCAGTACTTC. Amino acid sequence: CASRGSEGETQYF.

The V gene is TRBV28, the J gene TRBJ2-3; D is ambiguous. This CDR3 comprises 11 residues. CDR1 and CDR2 (germline): MDHEN, SYDVKM. V lost 7 bases and J 2 bases, leaving 4 bases between the germline ends. As DNA, the CDR3 is TGTGCCAGCACCACCACAGATACGCAGTATTTT. Protein product: CASTTTDTQYF.